This T cell receptor (beta chain) was profiled in a study of vaccination and CD4 T cells after COVID-19. Study in general: As a positive control, some control cultures were given a CEFX pool, while others were given an HIV-1 Nef pool or no peptide.

About this clonotype: Its antigen remains unknown.

Study results and caveats: Spike mono-reactivity was found in 304 of 307 vaccine-specific clones from convalescent patients.

The Oncomine TCR Beta short-read assay was applied to DNA of cultured CD4+ T cells. TCRdb analysed the PCR reads with MiXCR anew, one entry per CDR3 protein. Of 9,500 to 10,000 distinct CDR3 sequences in the sample, about half were seen once. CDR3 length equals 11 residues. Germline CDR1 and CDR2: GTSNPN and SVGIG (reference sequence). Trimming stripped 0 bases from V and 4 bases from J, with 3 bases between. Treatment noted: roughly ten-day PBMC culture with coronavirus spike peptide pools or control peptides (ViraFEST assay). This chain connects TRBV30 to TRBJ2-5; D uncertain. The TCR sequence derives from a human donor who had recovered from COVID-19. Specimen: CD4+ T cells from blood, cultured in vitro. CDR3 DNA: TGTGCCTGGAGTGTTTTAGAGACCCAGTACTTC. The encoded protein is CAWSVLETQYF.